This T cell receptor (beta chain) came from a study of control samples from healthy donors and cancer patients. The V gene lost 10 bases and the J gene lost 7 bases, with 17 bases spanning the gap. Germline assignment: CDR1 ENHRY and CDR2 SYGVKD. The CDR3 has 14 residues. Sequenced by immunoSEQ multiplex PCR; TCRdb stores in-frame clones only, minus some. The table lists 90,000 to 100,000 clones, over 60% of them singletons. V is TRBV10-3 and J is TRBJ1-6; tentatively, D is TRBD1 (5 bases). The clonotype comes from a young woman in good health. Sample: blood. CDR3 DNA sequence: TGTGCCACCTCCCTGGGACCGATGAATTCACCCCTCCACTTT. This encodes CATSLGPMNSPLHF.